This TCR beta chain is from a study of human T cells and chemical hapten exposure. Indicated time point: pre-sensitization, week 0. Stated treatment: therapeutic diphenylcyclopropenone sensitization with weekly scalp DPC. There are many counts of this clonotype. Authors' methods: Sequenced samples showed a median of around 100,000 TCRs each, with counts running from around 24,000 to 710,000. TCRdb independently ran MiXCR on the RACE reads; one entry per CDR3 protein. The V and J calls come from TCRdb's annotation, not from the publication. The table records some 360,000 distinct CDR3 sequences, 4.5% to 6% of them present only once. The sequence was collected from a woman aged 50 to 60 with alopecia areata. Some clones in this sample may be carry-over from other donors' samples. The material sequenced was whole blood, taken in connection with sensitization to the hapten diphenylcyclopropenone (DPC).

This CDR3 is CASSLVGLAGADTQYF. CDR3 bases: TGTGCCAGCAGCTTGGTCGGACTAGCGGGAGCGGATACGCAGTATTTT. The rearrangement uses TRBV5-6 and TRBJ2-3; TRBD2 agrees at 13 bases. CDR3 size: 16 residues. V shed 0 bases, J shed 6 bases, and the junction held 4 bases outside the gene matches. The germline gives CDR1 SGHDT, CDR2 YYEEEE.